This T cell receptor beta chain was identified in a study of blood T cell repertoires in COVID-19. Study context: Donors in the United States, Italy and Spain gave samples during acute or convalescent COVID-19.

It was during active infection that Seattle patients were enrolled and then longitudinally followed. The authors' processing: Amplifying reference gene primers gave estimates of nucleated cell counts. Data came from immunoSEQ multiplex PCR; TCRdb stores just in-frame clones and leaves some out. The V and J calls and clone size are taken from that table; D and trimming were inferred from the DNA. The profile covers 250,000 to 300,000 clones, with approximately 91% appearing a single time and approximately 2.1% taken by the ten largest. Germline V CDR1 and CDR2: SGHRS, YFSETQ. Trimming cost V 0 bases and J 9 bases, with 13 bases left between them. The CDR3 has 14 residues.

V usage is TRBV5-1 and J usage is TRBJ2-1; D gene ambiguous. This sequence originates from a woman aged 30 to 39 with COVID-19, enrolled during active disease. Sequencing was done on a sample of peripheral blood. Here the CDR3 DNA reads TGCGCCAGCAGCTTGGCCCGTAGTCTAAGTGAGCAGTTCTTC. As protein: CASSLARSLSEQFF.